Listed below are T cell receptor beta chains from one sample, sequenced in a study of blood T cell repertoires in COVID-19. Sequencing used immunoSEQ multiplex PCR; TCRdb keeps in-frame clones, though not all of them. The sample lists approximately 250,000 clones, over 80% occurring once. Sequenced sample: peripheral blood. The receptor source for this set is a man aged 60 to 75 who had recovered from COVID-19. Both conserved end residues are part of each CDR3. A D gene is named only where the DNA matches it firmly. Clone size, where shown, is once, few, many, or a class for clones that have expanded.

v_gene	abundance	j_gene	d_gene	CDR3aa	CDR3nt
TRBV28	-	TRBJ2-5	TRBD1	CASRTGTGGTQYF	TGTGCCAGCAGAACCGGGACAGGGGGGACCCAGTACTTC
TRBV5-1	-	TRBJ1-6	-	CASSLGDSNSPLHF	TGCGCCAGCAGCTTGGGAGACAGTAATTCACCCCTCCACTTT
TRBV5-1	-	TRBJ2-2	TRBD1	CASSSGQGAFGELFF	TGCGCCAGCAGCTCAGGACAGGGGGCGTTCGGGGAGCTGTTTTTT
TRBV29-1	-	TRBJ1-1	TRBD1	CSGWDRTGTEAFF	TGCAGCGGATGGGACAGGACGGGGACTGAAGCTTTCTTT
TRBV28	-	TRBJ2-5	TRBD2	CASSSLRGAQETQYF	TGTGCCAGCAGTTCTTTGCGGGGGGCCCAAGAGACCCAGTACTTC
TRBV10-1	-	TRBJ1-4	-	CASRLTGRYEKLFF	TGCGCCAGCAGGCTGACAGGCCGATATGAAAAACTGTTTTTT
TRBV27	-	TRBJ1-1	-	CASSINRETEAFF	TGTGCCAGCAGTATCAACAGGGAGACTGAAGCTTTCTTT
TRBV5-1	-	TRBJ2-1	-	CASSRGGAPTYNEQFF	TGCGCCAGCAGCCGGGGCGGGGCGCCCACCTACAATGAGCAGTTCTTC
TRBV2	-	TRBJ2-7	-	CASKRDNYEQYF	TGTGCCAGCAAGCGGGACAACTACGAGCAGTACTTC
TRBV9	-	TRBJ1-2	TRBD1	CASSVYTGTGDRHYTF	TGTGCCAGCAGCGTTTATACCGGGACAGGGGATCGACACTACACCTTC
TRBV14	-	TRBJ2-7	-	CASSQSGRGGEQYF	TGTGCCAGCAGCCAATCTGGCAGGGGCGGCGAGCAGTACTTC
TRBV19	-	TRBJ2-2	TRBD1	CASRPGQPNTGELFF	TGTGCCAGTAGACCGGGACAGCCGAACACCGGGGAGCTGTTTTTT
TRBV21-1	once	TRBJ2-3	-	CASSKAQQGIRTDTQYF	TGTGCCAGCAGCAAAGCCCAACAGGGGATTCGTACAGATACGCAGTATTTT
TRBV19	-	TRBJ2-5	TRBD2	CASSKEQEGLAVQETQYF	TGTGCCAGTAGTAAGGAACAGGAAGGACTAGCCGTGCAAGAGACCCAGTACTTC
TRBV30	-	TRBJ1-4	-	CAGRDLNEKLFF	TGTGCCGGGAGAGACTTAAATGAAAAACTGTTTTTT
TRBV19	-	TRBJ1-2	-	CASSNGEALRGYTF	TGTGCCAGTAGTAATGGAGAGGCTCTACGCGGCTACACCTTC
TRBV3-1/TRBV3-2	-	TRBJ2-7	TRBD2	CASSPTSGRAGQYF	TGTGCCAGCAGCCCAACTAGCGGGAGGGCTGGGCAGTACTTC